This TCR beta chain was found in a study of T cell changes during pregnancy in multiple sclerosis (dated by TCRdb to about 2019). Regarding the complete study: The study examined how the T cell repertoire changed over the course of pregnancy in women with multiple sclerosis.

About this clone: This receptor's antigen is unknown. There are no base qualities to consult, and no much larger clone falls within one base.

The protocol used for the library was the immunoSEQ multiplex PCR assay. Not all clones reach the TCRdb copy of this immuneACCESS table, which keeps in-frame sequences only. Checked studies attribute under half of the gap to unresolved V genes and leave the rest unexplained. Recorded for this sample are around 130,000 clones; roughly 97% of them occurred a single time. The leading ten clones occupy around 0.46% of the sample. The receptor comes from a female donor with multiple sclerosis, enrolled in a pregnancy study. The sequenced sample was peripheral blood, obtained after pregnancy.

The nucleotide sequence reads TGTGCCAGCAGCTTGCGTCAGGGGGCGGAGGAGACCCAGTACTTC. Protein translation: CASSLRQGAEETQYF. This chain joins TRBV5-4 to TRBJ2-5, with 8 bases aligning to TRBD1. There are 15 amino acids in the CDR3, from cysteine to phenylalanine inclusive. Just the 45-base CDR3 DNA is kept, in frame starting at base 1. Via the germline V gene (reference sequence), CDR1 is SGHNT and CDR2 YYREEE. V lost 1 base and J lost 5 bases, and the count of bases not matched to a germline gene is 7.